These 18 T cell receptor beta chains came from one sample sequenced in a study of early T cells in non-severe SARS-CoV-2 infection. TCRdb independently ran MiXCR on the 5' RACE reads; one entry per CDR3 protein. The data show 70,000 to 95,000 distinct CDR3 sequences, about 10% seen once. Sequencing was carried out using whole blood. The receptors here all came from an adult who was a healthcare worker with PCR-confirmed SARS-CoV-2 infection or an uninfected control (not recorded which).

This clonotype was recorded at least ten times. The chain recombines TRBV4-1 with TRBJ1-1, with a tentative D call TRBD1 (6 bases). CDR3 size: 16 residues. CDR1 and CDR2 from the germline V gene are MGHRA and YSYEKL. Trimming took 0 bases from V and 3 from J, leaving 14 bases between them. The CDR3 DNA reads TGCGCCAGCAGCCAAGATAGTACCAGGGGCTACACTGAAGCTTTCTTT. Translating gives CASSQDSTRGYTEAFF.

The chain carries TRBV4-2 and TRBJ1-1; 8 nucleotides align to TRBD1. The CDR3 length is 16 residues. V gave up 4 bases and J gave up 0 bases; unmatched junction bases: 7. Per germline, CDR1 LGHNA and CDR2 YNFKEQ. In DNA form, the CDR3 reads TGTGCCAGCAGCCCCACAGGGGGGGCCCTGAACACTGAAGCTTTCTTT. Its translation is CASSPTGGALNTEAFF.

This clonotype appeared many times. The genes are TRBV5-1 and TRBJ2-3; D call uncertain. V was pared by 0 bases and J by 6 bases, with 8 bases between. Germline V gene lookup returns CDR1 SGHRS and CDR2 YFSETQ. The CDR3 covers 13 residues. The CDR3 sequence: CASSLDRADTQYF. The CDR3 DNA is TGCGCCAGCAGCTTGGATAGGGCTGATACGCAGTATTTT.

This clonotype showed up just a few times. The chain combines TRBV30 with TRBJ1-3, with D perhaps TRBD1 (5 bases). Trimming shortened V by 0 bases and J by 0 bases, and 18 bases separated the two germline ends. The CDR3 extends over 18 amino acids. The germline V gene encodes CDR1 GTSNPN and CDR2 SVGIG (reference sequence). For the CDR3, the DNA is TGTGCCTGGAGTGTAGCGGGGGTCGGCAGGTCCTCTGGAAACACCATATATTTT. Protein sequence: CAWSVAGVGRSSGNTIYF.

This clonotype was seen many times. The rearrangement links TRBV5-1 to TRBJ2-1, with TRBD1 matching 8 bases. The CDR3 has 16 residues. V gave up 4 bases and J gave up 8 bases; unmatched junction bases: 14. CDR1 SGHRS and CDR2 YFSETQ come from the germline V gene. The CDR3 region is CASSPRDRTGEHEQFF. CDR3 in DNA: TGCGCCAGCAGCCCCCGGGACAGGACGGGAGAGCATGAGCAGTTCTTC.

This clonotype has only a few counts. This chain joins TRBV18 and TRBJ2-1; D is perhaps TRBD1 (5 bases). Per the germline V gene, CDR1 is KGHSH and CDR2 is LQKENI. The germline V and J ends were trimmed by 1 base and 8 bases, with 18 bases remaining between them. The CDR3 totals 16 residues. The CDR3 loop is CASSPLEWGKGDEQFF. DNA for the CDR3: TGTGCCAGCTCACCACTAGAATGGGGAAAAGGGGATGAGCAGTTCTTC.

V is TRBV7-6 and J is TRBJ1-1, with TRBD1 identical over 7 bases. The CDR3 has 14 residues. Germline CDR1 and CDR2: SGHVS and FNYEAQ. Germline trimming cut 5 bases from V and 4 bases from J; bases unmatched to any gene: 7. The CDR3 nucleotides are TGTGCCAGCAGCCCCCGGGACAGCGGCACTGAAGCTTTCTTT. Its protein is CASSPRDSGTEAFF.

This clonotype has ten or more counts. V is TRBV9 and J is TRBJ2-7; TRBD1 matches 9 bases. CDR3 length equals 15 residues. Germline-derived CDR1 and CDR2 are SGDLS and YYNGEE. After removal of 4 bases from V and 3 bases from J, the junction contained 8 bases not matched to a gene. The CDR3 DNA follows: TGTGCCAGCAGCCCCGGGACAGGGAGGAACTACGAGCAGTACTTC. Translation gives CASSPGTGRNYEQYF.

This chain links TRBV12-3 or TRBV12-4 with TRBJ2-4; D is perhaps TRBD1 (5 bases). The V end lost 3 bases, the J end lost 6 bases, and 12 bases lay between the germline ends. The CDR3 covers 14 residues. CDR3 coding DNA: TGTGCCAGCAGTTTGGGGTGGGGCAGAAACATTCAGTACTTC. It translates to CASSLGWGRNIQYF.

This clonotype was found a few times. V usage is TRBV19 and J usage is TRBJ2-7, with TRBD1 matching over 12 bases. The CDR3 has 14 residues. Germline V gene sequence: CDR1 LNHDA, CDR2 SQIVND (reference sequence). Trimming took 7 bases from V and 5 from J; bases not matched to a gene: 6. The CDR3 region is CASTPGQGAHEQYF. DNA of the CDR3: TGTGCCAGTACCCCGGGACAGGGGGCCCACGAGCAGTACTTC. Full variable domain (rest looked up from reference TRBV19 and TRBJ2-7): DGGITQSPKYLFRKEGQNVTLSCEQNLNHDAMYWYRQDPGQGLRLIYYSQIVNDFQKGDIAEGYSVSREKKESFPLTVTSAQKNPTAFYLCASTPGQGAHEQYFGPGTRLTVT.

A remark on this clonotype: A clone one base away is much larger, so this may be a read error. The chain links TRBV11-2 to TRBJ2-3; 8 bases line up with TRBD2. From germline, CDR1 is SGHAT and CDR2 FQNNGV. V lost 2 bases, J lost 9 bases, and 13 bases stayed unmatched. There are 16 residues in the CDR3. This chain's CDR3 is CASSLWASGRQATQYF. CDR3 coding DNA: TGTGCCAGCAGCTTATGGGCTAGCGGGCGGCAGGCGACGCAGTATTTT.

This clonotype was seen repeatedly, ten times or more. This CDR3 is CASSLLGRRTEAFF. CDR3 sequence (DNA): TGTGCCAGCAGCCTGCTTGGGAGGCGCACTGAAGCTTTCTTT. V and J are TRBV27 and TRBJ1-1; D uncertain. CDR1 and CDR2 from the germline V gene are MNHEY and SMNVEV (reference sequence). The CDR3 consists of 14 residues. Trimming shortened V by 6 bases and J by 4 bases, and 15 bases separated the two germline ends.

In its sample, this clonotype was seen many times. V usage is TRBV7-9 and J usage is TRBJ2-3, with no clear D. Trimming stripped 4 bases from V and 5 bases from J, with 7 bases between. Germline lookup yields CDR1 SEHNR and CDR2 FQNEAQ (reference sequence). There are 12 residues in the CDR3. CDR3 DNA: TGTGCCAGCAGCTCGAGGCTAGATACGCAGTATTTT. This gives the protein CASSSRLDTQYF.

The chain is built from TRBV2 and TRBJ1-2; no clear D. The CDR3 totals 14 residues. CDR1 and CDR2 from the germline V gene are SNHLY and FYNNEI. V lost 4 bases, J lost 3 bases, and 12 bases lay in between. CDR3 DNA sequence: TGTGCCAGCAGTGGTCGGCTACGGCACTATGGCTACACCTTC. Amino acid sequence: CASSGRLRHYGYTF.

This clonotype showed up just a few times. The chain joins TRBV12-3 or TRBV12-4 to TRBJ2-6, with 9 bases that match TRBD1. The CDR3 is 18 residues long. The junction had 11 bases not matched to a gene; V was cut back by 8 bases and J by 0 bases. The chain's CDR3 is CASGPGTGLTSGANVLTF. The CDR3, as DNA: TGTGCCAGCGGACCCGGGACAGGGCTAACCTCTGGGGCCAACGTCCTGACTTTC.

This clonotype was picked up many times. The chain couples TRBV6-6 to TRBJ2-3, with 12 bases fitting TRBD2. V lost 7 bases and J lost 3; bases outside the gene matches: 5. CDR3 size: 15 residues. The germline V gene encodes CDR1 MNHNY and CDR2 SVGAGI (reference sequence). In DNA, the CDR3 is TGTGCCAGCAACTTACTAGCGGGGGGTACAGATACGCAGTATTTT. This codes for CASNLLAGGTDTQYF.

The table lists this clonotype with a few counts. V gene TRBV6-5 combines with J gene TRBJ2-1, with D possibly being TRBD1 or TRBD2 (5 bases each). In germline, CDR1 is MNHEY, CDR2 SVGAGI. This CDR3 spans 15 amino acids. V lost 7 bases, J lost 4 bases, and 17 bases lay in between. CDR3 in DNA: TGTGCCAGCACCCACTCCGGGACGGTGTACAATGAGCAGTTCTTC. It encodes CASTHSGTVYNEQFF.

There are many counts of this clonotype. The rearrangement links TRBV10-2 to TRBJ2-7; D remains ambiguous. V shed 6 bases and J shed 2 bases, with 14 bases lying between them. The CDR3 length is 14 residues. Germline assignment: CDR1 WSHSY and CDR2 SAAADI. The CDR3 region is CASSLRTGAYEQYF. The CDR3 nucleotides read TGCGCCAGCAGCCTCAGGACCGGCGCCTACGAGCAGTACTTC.